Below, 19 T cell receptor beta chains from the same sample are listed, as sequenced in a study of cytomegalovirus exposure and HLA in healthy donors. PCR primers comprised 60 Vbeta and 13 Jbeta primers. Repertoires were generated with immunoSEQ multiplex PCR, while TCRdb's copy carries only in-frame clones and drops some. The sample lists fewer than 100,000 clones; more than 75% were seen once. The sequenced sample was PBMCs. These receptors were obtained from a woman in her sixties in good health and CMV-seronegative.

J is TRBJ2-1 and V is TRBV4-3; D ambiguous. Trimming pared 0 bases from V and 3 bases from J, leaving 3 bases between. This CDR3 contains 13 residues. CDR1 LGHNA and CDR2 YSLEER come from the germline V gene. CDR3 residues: CASSQDYYNEQFF. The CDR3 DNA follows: TGCGCCAGCAGCCAAGATTACTACAATGAGCAGTTCTTC.

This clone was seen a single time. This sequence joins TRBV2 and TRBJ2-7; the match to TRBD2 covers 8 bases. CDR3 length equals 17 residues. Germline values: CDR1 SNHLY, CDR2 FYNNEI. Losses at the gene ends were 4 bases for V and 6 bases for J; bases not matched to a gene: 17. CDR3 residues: CASSGIVGTSYGGEQYF. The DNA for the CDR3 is TGTGCCAGCAGTGGTATTGTGGGGACTAGTTATGGAGGCGAGCAGTACTTC.

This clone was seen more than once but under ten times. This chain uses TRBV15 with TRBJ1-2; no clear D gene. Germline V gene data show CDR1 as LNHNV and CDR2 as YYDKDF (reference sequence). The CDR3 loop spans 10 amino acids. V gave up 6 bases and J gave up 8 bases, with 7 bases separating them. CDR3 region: CATRVRGYTF. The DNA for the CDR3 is TGTGCCACCAGAGTCAGGGGCTACACCTTC. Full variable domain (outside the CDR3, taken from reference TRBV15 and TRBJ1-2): DAMVIQNPRYQVTQFGKPVTLSCSQTLNHNVMYWYQQKSSQAPKLLFHYYDKDFNNEADTPDNFQSRRPNTSFCFLDIRSPGLGDTAMYLCATRVRGYTFGSGTRLTVV.

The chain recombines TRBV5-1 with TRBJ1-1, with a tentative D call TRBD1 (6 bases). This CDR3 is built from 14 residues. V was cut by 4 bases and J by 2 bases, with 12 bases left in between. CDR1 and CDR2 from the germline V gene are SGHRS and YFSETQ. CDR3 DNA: TGCGCCAGCAGCGGACAGTCTTCCAACACTGAAGCTTTCTTT. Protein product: CASSGQSSNTEAFF.

DNA of the CDR3: TGTGCCAGCAGTTGGGCAGGGACTAGGTACACTGAAGCTTTCTTT. As protein: CASSWAGTRYTEAFF. This chain links TRBV27 with TRBJ1-1; D may be TRBD1 (5 bases). V was cut by 4 bases and J by 3 bases, with 15 bases left in between. Per the germline V gene, CDR1 is MNHEY and CDR2 is SMNVEV (reference sequence). CDR3 size: 15 residues.

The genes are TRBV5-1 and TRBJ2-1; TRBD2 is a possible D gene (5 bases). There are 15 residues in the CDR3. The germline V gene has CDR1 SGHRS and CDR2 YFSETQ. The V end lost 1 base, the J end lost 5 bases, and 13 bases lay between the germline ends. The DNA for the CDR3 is TGCGCCAGCAGCTTGTCGGGCCAGCGGAACAATGAGCAGTTCTTC. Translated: CASSLSGQRNNEQFF.

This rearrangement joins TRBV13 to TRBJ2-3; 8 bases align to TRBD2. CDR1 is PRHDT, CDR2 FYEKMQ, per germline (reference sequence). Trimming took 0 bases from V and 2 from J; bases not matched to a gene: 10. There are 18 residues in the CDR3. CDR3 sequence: CASSLGPGGAGPTDTQYF. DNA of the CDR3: TGTGCCAGCAGCTTAGGGCCGGGAGGGGCCGGACCCACAGATACGCAGTATTTT.

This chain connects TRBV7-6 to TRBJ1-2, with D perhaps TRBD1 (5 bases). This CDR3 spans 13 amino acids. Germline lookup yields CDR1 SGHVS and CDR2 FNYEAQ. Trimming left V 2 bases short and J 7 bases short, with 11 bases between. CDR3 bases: TGTGCCAGCAGCTTATCAGGGCTCGCTGGCTACACCTTC. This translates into CASSLSGLAGYTF.

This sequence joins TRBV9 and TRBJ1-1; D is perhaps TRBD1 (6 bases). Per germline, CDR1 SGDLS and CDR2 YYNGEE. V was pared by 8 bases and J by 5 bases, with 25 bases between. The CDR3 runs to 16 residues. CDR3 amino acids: CASSPRGGELDTEAFF. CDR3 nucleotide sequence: TGTGCCAGTTCCCCCCGGGGGGGCGAATTGGATACTGAAGCTTTCTTT.

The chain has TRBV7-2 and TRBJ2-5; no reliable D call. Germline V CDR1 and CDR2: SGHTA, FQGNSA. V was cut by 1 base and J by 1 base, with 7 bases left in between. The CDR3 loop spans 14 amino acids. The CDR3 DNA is TGTGCCAGCAGCTTAGATCTAGGCCAAGAGACCCAGTACTTC. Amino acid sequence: CASSLDLGQETQYF.

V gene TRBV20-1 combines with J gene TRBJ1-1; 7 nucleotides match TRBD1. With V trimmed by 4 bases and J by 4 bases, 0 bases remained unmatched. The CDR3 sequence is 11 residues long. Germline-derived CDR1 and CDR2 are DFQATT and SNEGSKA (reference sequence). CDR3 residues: CSATGGTEAFF. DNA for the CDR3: TGCAGTGCTACAGGGGGCACTGAAGCTTTCTTT.

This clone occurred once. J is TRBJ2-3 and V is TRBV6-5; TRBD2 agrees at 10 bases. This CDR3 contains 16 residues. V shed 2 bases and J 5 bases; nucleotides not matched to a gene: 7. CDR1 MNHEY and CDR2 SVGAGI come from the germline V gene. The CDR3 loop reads CASSYPPGLALDTQYF. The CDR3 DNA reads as TGTGCCAGCAGTTACCCGCCGGGACTAGCGTTAGATACGCAGTATTTT.

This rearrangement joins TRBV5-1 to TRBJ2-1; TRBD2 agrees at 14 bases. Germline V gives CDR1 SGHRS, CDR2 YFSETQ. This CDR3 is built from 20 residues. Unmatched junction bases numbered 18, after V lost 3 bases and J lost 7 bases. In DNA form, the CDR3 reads TGCGCCAGCAGCTACTCTCCGGGACTAGCGGGAGCGAGGTCTTGGAATGAGCAGTTCTTC. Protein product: CASSYSPGLAGARSWNEQFF.

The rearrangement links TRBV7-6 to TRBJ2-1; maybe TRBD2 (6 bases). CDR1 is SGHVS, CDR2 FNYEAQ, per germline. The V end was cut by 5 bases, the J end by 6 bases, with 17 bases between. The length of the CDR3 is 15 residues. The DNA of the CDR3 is TGTGCCAGCAGCCTGGGACTCCACAGCCCCAATGAGCAGTTCTTC. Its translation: CASSLGLHSPNEQFF.

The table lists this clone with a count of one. CDR3 in amino acids: CASMSNSQETQYF. CDR3 DNA sequence: TGTGCCAGCATGTCTAACAGTCAAGAGACCCAGTACTTC. The V gene is TRBV27, the J gene TRBJ2-5; D call uncertain. Per the germline V gene, CDR1 is MNHEY and CDR2 is SMNVEV (reference sequence). The CDR3 runs 13 residues. Trimming pared 7 bases from V and 2 bases from J, leaving 11 bases between.

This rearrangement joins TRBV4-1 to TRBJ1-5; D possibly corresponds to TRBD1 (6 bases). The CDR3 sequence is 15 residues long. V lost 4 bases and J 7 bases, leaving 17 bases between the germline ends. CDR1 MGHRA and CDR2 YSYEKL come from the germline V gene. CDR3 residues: CASSPDQGLGQPQHF. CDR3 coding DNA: TGCGCCAGCAGCCCCGACCAGGGGTTGGGGCAGCCCCAGCATTTT.

CDR3 sequence (DNA): TGCGCCAGCAGCTTAGGCTCAGGGATGGGTTCACCCCTCCACTTT. This encodes CASSLGSGMGSPLHF. The chain is built from TRBV5-1 and TRBJ1-6; D might be TRBD1 (5 bases). This CDR3 is built from 15 residues. Per the germline V gene, CDR1 is SGHRS and CDR2 is YFSETQ. Trimming removed 2 bases at V and 9 bases at J, with 15 bases between.

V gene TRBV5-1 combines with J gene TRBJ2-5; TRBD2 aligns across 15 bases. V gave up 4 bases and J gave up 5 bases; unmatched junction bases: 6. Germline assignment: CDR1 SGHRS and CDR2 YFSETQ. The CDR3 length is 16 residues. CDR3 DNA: TGCGCCAGCAGCGAGGGACTAGCGGGGGGAGTGGAGACCCAGTACTTC. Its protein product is CASSEGLAGGVETQYF. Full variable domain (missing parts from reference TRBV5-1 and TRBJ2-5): KAGVTQTPRYLIKTRGQQVTLSCSPISGHRSVSWYQQTPGQGLQFLFEYFSETQRNKGNFPGRFSGRQFSNSRSEMNVSTLELGDSALYLCASSEGLAGGVETQYFGPGTRLLVL.

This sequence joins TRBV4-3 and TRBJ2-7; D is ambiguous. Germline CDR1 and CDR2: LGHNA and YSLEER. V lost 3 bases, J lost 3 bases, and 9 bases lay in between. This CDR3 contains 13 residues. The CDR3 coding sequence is TGCGCCAGCAGCCAGCGAGAGAACTACGAGCAGTACTTC. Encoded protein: CASSQRENYEQYF.